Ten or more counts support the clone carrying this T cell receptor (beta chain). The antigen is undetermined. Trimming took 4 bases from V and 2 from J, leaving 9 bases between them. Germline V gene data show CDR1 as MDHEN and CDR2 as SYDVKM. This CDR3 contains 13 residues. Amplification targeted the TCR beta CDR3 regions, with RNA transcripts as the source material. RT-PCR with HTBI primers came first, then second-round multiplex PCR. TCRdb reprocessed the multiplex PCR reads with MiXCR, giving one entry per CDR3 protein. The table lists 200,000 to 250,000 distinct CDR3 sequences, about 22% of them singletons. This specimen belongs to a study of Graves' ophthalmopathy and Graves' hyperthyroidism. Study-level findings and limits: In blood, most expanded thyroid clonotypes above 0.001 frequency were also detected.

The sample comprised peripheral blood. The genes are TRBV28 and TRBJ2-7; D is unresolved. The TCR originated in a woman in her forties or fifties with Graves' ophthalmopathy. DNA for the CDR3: TGTGCCAGCAGTTACTCTTCTACCTACGAGCAGTACTTC. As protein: CASSYSSTYEQYF.